The clone carrying this T cell receptor (beta chain) was observed a few times. Its antigen is as yet unknown. The data originate from a study of beta chain features in type 1 diabetes. There are 16 residues in the CDR3. The V gene's germline CDR1 is LGHNA and CDR2 YNFKEQ. Trimming took off 0 bases at V and 6 bases at J, with 15 bases between the two ends. Blood was drawn once from each donor into heparinised tubes. The draws averaged around 110 mL. The isolated RNA, all of it, was reverse transcribed, so expressed TCRB transcripts were what got sequenced. Profiling relied on immunoSEQ multiplex PCR, and the TCRdb table lists in-frame clones only, not all of them. The sample carries about 340,000 clones, 8% recorded once. General observations from the study: Small HLA sub-analyses could not settle whether HLA shapes TCRB rearrangement. Within patients, naive, central memory and Treg TCRB repertoires seemed more similar than within healthy donors.

This clonotype was sampled from a woman under 30 in good health. Sequencing input: central memory CD4+ T cells from blood. The chain couples TRBV4-2 to TRBJ1-5; D perhaps matches TRBD1 (6 bases). The CDR3 DNA is TGTGCCAGCAGCCAAGAAGGAGCACAGGGTAGTCAGCCCCAGCATTTT. This encodes CASSQEGAQGSQPQHF.